This T cell receptor (beta chain) appears in the sequencing data of a study of cytomegalovirus exposure and HLA in healthy donors. Study summary: From HLA-typed donors, an early data release held 70 million to 100 million unique TCRs. Overall study results and limits: For most TCR beta V segments, an earlier analysis put the productive rate at about 90% or about 30% of the time. It was fewer than 200 TCR beta chains that were listed as cytomegalovirus-associated. TCR beta sequences reportedly predicted the HLA-A and HLA-B alleles of most subjects accurately.

This clone was counted only a few times. Its specificity is not known. The PCR employed 60 Vbeta primers together with 13 Jbeta primers. Measured with immunoSEQ multiplex PCR; TCRdb has only the in-frame clones, and not every one. The sample carries 120,000 or so clones, about 73% recorded once. The CDR3 has 18 amino acids. Trimming removed 0 bases from V and 0 bases from J; junction bases left unmatched: 7. Germline loops: CDR1 LGHNA, CDR2 YNFKEQ. This rearrangement joins TRBV4-2 to TRBJ2-3, with 9 nucleotides matching TRBD2. Sequenced sample: PBMCs. The source is a woman aged 30 to 39 in good health and CMV-seronegative. The CDR3 sequence is CASSQDGLAGSSTDTQYF. DNA for the CDR3: TGTGCCAGCAGCCAAGATGGGCTAGCGGGGTCCAGCACAGATACGCAGTATTTT.